The following is a TCR beta chain sequence with its context. These data belong to a study of blood T cell repertoires in COVID-19. For the study at large: Specimens from acute and convalescent COVID-19 originated in the United States, Italy and Spain. In each case, the material was cDNA or gDNA derived from T cells, B-cell-depleted T cells, or PBMCs.

In the original analysis: Cell counts per sample came from amplifying reference gene primers. Method: immunoSEQ multiplex PCR; TCRdb's copy keeps in-frame clones and lacks some. The V and J calls and clone size come from that table; D and trimming were worked out from the DNA. The data show roughly 250,000 clones, 87% seen once. The TCR comes from a man between 60 and 70 years old who had recovered from COVID-19. The sequenced sample was peripheral blood.

The CDR3: CASSSALQGRTEAFF. CDR3 DNA: TGTGCCAGCAGTTCAGCGCTACAGGGGCGGACTGAAGCTTTCTTT. The chain uses TRBV6-5 and TRBJ1-1; 7 nucleotides align to TRBD1. Germline CDR1 reads MNHEY; CDR2 reads SVGAGI. The V segment lost 4 bases and the J segment 5 bases; nucleotides outside the gene matches: 10. This CDR3 comprises 15 residues.